Here is one T cell receptor beta chain with its context. What it recognizes is unknown. V lost 5 bases to trimming and J lost 4 bases; unmatched junction nucleotides: 12. The CDR3 sequence is 16 residues long. Germline assignment: CDR1 SGDLS and CDR2 YYNGEE. These data originate in a study of T cells in Graves' hyperthyroidism and ophthalmopathy. Notes on the study in general: Most thyroid clonotypes that were expanded above 0.001 also turned up in blood.

What was amplified from RNA transcripts were TCR beta CDR3 regions. Using the HTBI primer set, a first-round RT-PCR was run on the TCR CDR3. TCRdb re-called the multiplex PCR reads through MiXCR, storing one row per CDR3 protein. The sample has some 800,000 distinct CDR3 sequences, 35% to 40% seen once. The specimen was blood. The chain is built from TRBV9 and TRBJ1-1; 9 bases are a match to TRBD1. The TCR comes from a man between 18 and 35 years old with Graves' hyperthyroidism. The CDR3 region has the DNA TGTGCCAGCAGTGAACCTAGACAGGGGGTTGGCACTGAAGCTTTCTTT. Amino acids: CASSEPRQGVGTEAFF.